Listed below are T cell receptor beta chains from one sample, sequenced in a study of T cells in narcolepsy. This table comes from immunoSEQ multiplex PCR, and its TCRdb copy is limited to in-frame clones, with some not included. The sample includes over 30,000 clones, approximately 86% of them seen just once. The specimen sequenced was CD45RA- memory CD4+ T cells from PBMCs. The source of these receptors is a human donor with narcolepsy. CDR3s leave out the opening cysteine and the closing phenylalanine or tryptophan.

v_call cdr3_aa
TRBV7-2 ASSLFDSEVLPLH
TRBV7-2 ASSLAWTRYNEQF
TRBV6-1 ASSEGQGRSPLH
TRBV7-3 ASRERGGSYNEQF
TRBV28 ATTPPGQGKTQY
TRBV9 ASSPQPEFQGEQF
TRBV18 ASSPRPSRENTEAF
TRBV10-3 AISQYGLGASTDTQY
TRBV7-6 ASSWTTLNTGELF
TRBV7-2 ASSLFRDTQETQY
TRBV7-2 ASSSGGGRANYGYT
TRBV7-2 ASSPEAGREKLF
TRBV18 ASSPPAGEETQY
TRBV30 AWSAPGRPPDTQY
TRBV7-8 ASSPGTGQVYEQY
TRBV7-8 ASSFNRDPNQPQH
TRBV4-3 ASSQARTGDEKLF
TRBV28 ANPVDEQF
TRBV4-2 ASSQDRLSGTGELF
TRBV5-5 ASSSLTGGQPQH
TRBV2 ASRTSGGAREQY
TRBV18 ASSRGAGSYNEQF
TRBV5-1 ASSFKGAGYTEAF
TRBV18 ASSSRDSGGTEAF
TRBV30 AWTPGDVNEKLF
TRBV5-1 ASSLSGNTIY
TRBV28 ATSTANYGYT
TRBV28 ASGTSGGPTGELF
TRBV19 ASSHQGPNTEAF
TRBV7-2 ASSPRRLAGDEQY
TRBV2 ASSEARGTVGTDTQY
TRBV10-2 ASSVGQGAEKLF
TRBV6-5 ASIRGRNTIY
TRBV4-3 ASSQDTRENEQF
TRBV2 ASTLGGMRGDEQY
TRBV5-6 ASSPSLDQNEKLF